These 7 T cell receptor beta chains share one sample of origin, sequenced in a study of cytomegalovirus exposure and HLA in healthy donors. The PCR used 60 Vbeta and 13 Jbeta primers. The table came from immunoSEQ multiplex PCR; TCRdb's copy has only in-frame clones and leaves some out. The sample carries approximately 88,000 clones, around 77% recorded once. The sequenced material came from PBMCs. The source is a man aged 25 to 40 in good health and CMV-seronegative.

The chain employs TRBV4-1 and TRBJ2-4; a weak D match, TRBD2 (5 bases). Looked up from germline, CDR1 is MGHRA and CDR2 is YSYEKL. V lost 3 bases to trimming and J lost 5 bases, with 17 bases between them. This CDR3 region has 16 residues. The CDR3 sequence is CASSQVGARAQNIQYF. In DNA, the CDR3 is TGCGCCAGCAGCCAGGTGGGAGCCAGAGCTCAAAACATTCAGTACTTC.

This chain connects TRBV11-2 to TRBJ2-5; 8 bases line up with TRBD2. After removal of 2 bases from V and 7 bases from J, the junction contained 12 bases not matched to a gene. The CDR3 runs to 16 residues. Germline-derived CDR1 and CDR2 are SGHAT and FQNNGV. The CDR3 spells CASSLWGSGNRGTQYF. The CDR3 coding sequence is TGTGCCAGCAGCTTATGGGGTAGCGGGAATCGAGGGACCCAGTACTTC.

This chain links TRBV6-1 with TRBJ1-5; TRBD1 agrees at 8 bases. V lost 7 bases, J lost 6 bases, and 8 bases stayed unmatched. The V gene's germline CDR1 is MNHNS and CDR2 SASEGT. The CDR3 spans 14 residues. DNA for the CDR3: TGTGCCAGCAATCCGGGACAGGCTTCTCAGCCCCAGCATTTT. Its translation is CASNPGQASQPQHF.

The chain couples TRBV18 to TRBJ2-1, with 14 bases fitting TRBD2. The J segment lost 8 bases and the V segment lost 3 bases, leaving 9 bases of the junction unmatched. The CDR3 extends over 17 amino acids. The germline V gene encodes CDR1 KGHSH and CDR2 LQKENI. CDR3: CASSPPTGTSGRDEQFF. CDR3 sequence (DNA): TGTGCCAGCTCACCCCCAACCGGGACTAGCGGGAGAGATGAGCAGTTCTTC.

V usage is TRBV5-1 and J usage is TRBJ1-6, with D possibly TRBD1 on 5 matching bases. V was clipped by 4 bases and J by 8 bases, with 16 bases between them. Germline V gene lookup returns CDR1 SGHRS and CDR2 YFSETQ. CDR3 length: 15 amino acids. DNA of the CDR3: TGCGCCAGCAGCGGGTATGGGGCTGGCGATTCACCCCTCCACTTT. Translation gives CASSGYGAGDSPLHF.

The chain joins TRBV5-1 to TRBJ2-1; 8 bases fit TRBD2. The CDR3 contains 14 residues. Germline assignment: CDR1 SGHRS and CDR2 YFSETQ. Losses at the gene ends were 4 bases for V and 7 bases for J; bases not matched to a gene: 7. Written as DNA, the CDR3 is TGCGCCAGCAGCCTAGGACTAGCACTAAATGAGCAGTTCTTC. Translated: CASSLGLALNEQFF.

This clone was counted a few times. The gene calls are TRBV6-1 and TRBJ2-3; a possible D gene is TRBD2 (6 bases). The germline gives CDR1 MNHNS, CDR2 SASEGT. The CDR3 has 15 residues. Trimming cost V 3 bases and J 1 base, with 11 bases left between them. CDR3 DNA sequence: TGTGCCAGCAGTGACTGGGACTTCCGCACAGATACGCAGTATTTT. Its protein product is CASSDWDFRTDTQYF.